This T cell receptor beta chain was sequenced in a study of Graves' ophthalmopathy and Graves' hyperthyroidism (dated by TCRdb to between 2018 and 2020). Regarding the complete study: Hyperthyroidism was considered stable if no progression to ophthalmopathy occurred within 18 months of follow-up. TCR beta repertoire signatures were used to distinguish Graves' ophthalmopathy from Graves' hyperthyroidism and to predict progression to ophthalmopathy. After sampling, hyperthyroidism patients received methimazole starting at 30 mg daily, and ophthalmopathy patients received high-dose intravenous methylprednisolone. T-cell repertoires of thyroid tissue and blood were compared in six or seven hyperthyroidism patients. An independent validation cohort comprised some 18 hyperthyroidism patients and over 15 patients who later progressed from hyperthyroidism to ophthalmopathy. To explore V-J signatures distinguishing ophthalmopathy from hyperthyroidism, a discovery set of some 100 patients (43 ophthalmopathy, over 55 stable hyperthyroidism) was enrolled. In total, some 130 blood samples were TCR-sequenced: approximately 42 ophthalmopathy, approximately 80 hyperthyroidism and some 17 hyperthyroidism-to-ophthalmopathy patients.

This clonotype was recorded a few times. Its antigen specificity is not known. Base-call qualities are not available, and no considerably larger clone is one nucleotide away. Patients with hyperthyroidism were aged 18 to 65 years, had been newly diagnosed, and had a disease duration of less than 2 months. Patients with other autoimmune diseases, uncontrolled infections, pregnancy or lactation were excluded from the study. Diagnosis was based on clinical symptoms, serum thyroxine, TRAb, thyroid ultrasound and orbital computed tomography. Total RNA was extracted with Trizol reagent and quality-checked on an Agilent 2100 Bioanalyzer. Taken from cysteine to phenylalanine, the CDR3 has 15 residues. The only DNA kept is the CDR3, 45 bases in frame from the first base. In the germline V gene (reference sequence), CDR1 corresponds to WNHNN and CDR2 to SYGVQD. V loses 6 bases of germline sequence and J loses 0 bases, and the interval between the two ends is 15 bases.

For repertoire sequencing, the TCR beta CDR3 regions were amplified from RNA transcripts. The first round was an RT-PCR using HTBI primers with the Qiagen OneStep RT-PCR kit, and this first round was followed by a second-round multiplex PCR, then size selection and purification. The libraries underwent paired-end sequencing with 100 bp reads on an Illumina HiSeq2000. The source study handled its data this way. SOAPnuke was used for read processing, and reads with adapters, uncalled bases, a mean Phred below 15, or no exact constant-primer or identifier match were discarded. COPE v1.2.5 was used to merge the high-quality paired reads. Each unique nucleotide sequence was defined as a clonotype, and clonotypes were aligned to IMGT TRB V, D and J references with MiTCR v1.1. The analysis was limited to V-J combinations with a frequency above 0.0001, which together covered 99% to 99.2% of the repertoires. For each V-J combination, a TCR clonal expansion and chaos score was defined as F50 clonal expansion divided by the chaos observed in the TCRdist matrix. Welch's t-statistics and random forest were used to reduce features to about a dozen V-J combinations, which were fed into a naive Bayes classifier. The Morisita-Horn index was used to measure how similar the thyroid and blood repertoires were. TCRdb handled the public reads itself, with Q25 trimming in fastp and clone calling in MiXCR, and kept productive beta chains. Rows merge per CDR3 protein into single entries with the most common DNA and genes. The V and J calls reflect TCRdb's pipeline rather than the authors' work. The sample records about 600,000 distinct CDR3 sequences, approximately 37% of which are singletons. The ten biggest clones cover 3.5% to 5% of the sample.

On the study overall, not on this receptor specifically: In validation, the model predicted ophthalmopathy progression with about 70% sensitivity and about 73% specificity; roughly 12 predicted patients were CT-confirmed with GO in a median of approximately 6.5 months. Most expanded thyroid clonotypes with frequency above 0.001 were also detected in blood, suggesting blood repertoires may reflect the thyroid immune response. Sample size was not statistically predetermined, and group allocation was not concealed from the investigators. In cross-validation, the 13-signature model distinguished ophthalmopathy from stable hyperthyroidism with less than 90% sensitivity and about 81% specificity, while in the test set the corresponding values were 80% and 75%.

The TCR was taken from an adult man with Graves' hyperthyroidism. The specimen was peripheral blood or thyroid tissue (not recorded which). Recombination connected TRBV10-1 to TRBJ2-7; the D gene is possibly TRBD2, with 6 bases matching. The sequenced DNA is TGCGCCAGCAGCCGGGAGTGGGAGAGCTCCTACGAGCAGTACTTC. Its coded protein is CASSREWESSYEQYF.